This T cell receptor (beta chain) was sequenced during a study of blood T cells in healthy people across ages. Overall study results and limits: CMV status of donors was not determined, possibly confounding expanded clonotype changes.

About this clonotype: The antigen is not known.

PBMCs were isolated at a quantity of at least 7 million per sample. A minimum of 5.5 micrograms of total RNA was extracted per sample. Germline lookup yields CDR1 MNHNS and CDR2 SASEGT. With 6 bases removed from V and 4 bases from J, the gap between germline ends came to 19 bases. The CDR3 loop spans 15 amino acids. The use of a sample-barcoded 5' primer and a J-beta primer mix characterized a second PCR of about 7 to 12 cycles. Via MiXCR, TCRdb re-called the 5' RACE reads, giving one row per CDR3 protein. The repertoire has roughly 680,000 distinct CDR3 sequences, roughly 21% of them found once; the top ten carry roughly 3.7%.

The V call is TRBV6-1, the J call TRBJ2-7; the D gene is possibly TRBD2 (5 bases). The sample was blood. The receptor was isolated from a man between 65 and 79 years old in good health. CDR3 loop: CASSVVEVDPYEQYF. The CDR3, as DNA: TGTGCCAGCAGCGTGGTGGAGGTGGATCCATACGAGCAGTACTTC.